What follows are 22 T cell receptor beta chains derived from one specimen sequenced in a study of early T cells in non-severe SARS-CoV-2 infection (dated by TCRdb to about 2021). Library generation was performed with 5' RACE. TCRdb names NextSeq 500 as the instrument used. The public reads were quality trimmed at Q25 with fastp and then assembled into clones with MiXCR by TCRdb, keeping productive beta chains. Here each entry gathers all rows of one CDR3 protein and keeps the most common genes and DNA. Here the sample has tens of thousands of distinct CDR3 sequences; less than 9.5% occur a single time. The ten largest clonotypes hold over 4% of the sample. The sample in question was whole blood, obtained at baseline. These receptors were obtained from an adult who was a healthcare worker with PCR-confirmed SARS-CoV-2 infection or an uninfected control (not recorded which).

There are a few counts of this clonotype. The rearrangement joins TRBV28 to TRBJ1-1; the match to TRBD1 covers 9 bases. Germline CDR1 MDHEN, CDR2 SYDVKM. V gave up 5 bases and J gave up 5 bases; unmatched junction bases: 9. CDR3 length equals 15 residues. The CDR3 sequence: CASSTGGAGRTEAFF. The CDR3 DNA reads TGTGCCAGCAGTACAGGGGGCGCGGGAAGAACTGAAGCTTTCTTT.

The CDR3 here is CASSHRQRSLQETQYF. The CDR3 nucleotides are TGTGCCAGCAGCCATAGACAGCGCAGCCTCCAAGAGACCCAGTACTTC. V and J are TRBV5-4 and TRBJ2-5; D may be TRBD1 (5 bases). Trimming removed 4 bases from V and 1 base from J, with 17 bases in between. Germline loops: CDR1 SGHNT, CDR2 YYREEE (reference sequence). This CDR3 has 16 residues.

The chain is built from TRBV30 and TRBJ2-1; D ambiguous. Germline-derived CDR1 and CDR2 are GTSNPN and SVGIG (reference sequence). V gave up 2 bases and J gave up 8 bases, with 7 bases separating them. The CDR3 covers 11 residues. This CDR3 reads CAWSQGYEQFF. For the CDR3, the DNA is TGTGCCTGGAGTCAAGGTTATGAGCAGTTCTTC. Drawing the rest from reference TRBV30 and TRBJ2-1, the complete variable domain is SQTIHQWPATLVQPVGSPLSLECTVEGTSNPNLYWYRQAAGRGLQLLFYSVGIGQISSEVPQNLSASRPQDRQFILSSKKLLLSDSGFYLCAWSQGYEQFFGPGTRLTVL.

The CDR3 coding sequence is TGCGCCAGCAGCCAAGAGCGGCTAGCGGTCCAAGAGACCCAGTACTTC. Translated, it gives CASSQERLAVQETQYF. The chain uses TRBV4-3 and TRBJ2-5; TRBD2 aligns across 7 bases. Germline trimming cut 0 bases from V and 1 base from J; bases unmatched to any gene: 5. CDR1 and CDR2 from the germline V gene are LGHNA and YSLEER. There are 16 residues in the CDR3.

This clonotype turned up a few times. The V call is TRBV7-6, the J call TRBJ2-2; 10 nucleotides align to TRBD1. CDR1 is SGHVS, CDR2 FNYEAQ, per germline. J was trimmed by 7 bases and V by 4 bases; bases with no gene match: 0. This CDR3 spans 13 amino acids. The CDR3 nucleotides are TGTGCCAGCAGCTGGACAGGGGGCGGGGAGCTGTTTTTT. This codes for CASSWTGGGELFF.

This sequence joins TRBV21-1 and TRBJ2-6. TRBV21-1 is described as a pseudogene. The CDR3 contains 14 residues. The chain's CDR3 is CASSNSSGANVLTF. The CDR3 region has the DNA TGTGCCAGCAGCAATTCCTCTGGGGCCAACGTCCTGACTTTC.

The chain employs TRBV2 and TRBJ2-3, with D unclear. The CDR3 is 11 residues long. Germline V gene sequence: CDR1 SNHLY, CDR2 FYNNEI. The CDR3 protein is CGESGTDTQYF. The CDR3 bases are TGTGGAGAGTCCGGCACAGATACGCAGTATTTT.

This clonotype was seen repeatedly, ten times or more. This chain uses TRBV30 with TRBJ2-7; weak D call: TRBD1 (7 bases). The CDR3 covers 14 residues. Germline CDR1 and CDR2: GTSNPN and SVGIG (reference sequence). Trimming took off 5 bases at V and 5 bases at J, with 19 bases between the two ends. The CDR3 here is CAWWQRQGGDEQYF. The CDR3 DNA sequence: TGTGCCTGGTGGCAACGGCAGGGGGGCGACGAGCAGTACTTC.

The table lists this clonotype with a few counts. The genes are TRBV19 and TRBJ2-3; 8 bases line up with TRBD1. After removal of 5 bases from V and 1 base from J, the junction contained 5 bases not matched to a gene. This CDR3 spans 15 amino acids. Germline assignment: CDR1 LNHDA and CDR2 SQIVND (reference sequence). CDR3 amino acids: CASSPYRGGTDTQYF. CDR3 DNA sequence: TGTGCCAGTAGTCCCTACAGGGGGGGCACAGATACGCAGTATTTT. The full variable domain, rest sourced from reference TRBV19 and TRBJ2-3, is DGGITQSPKYLFRKEGQNVTLSCEQNLNHDAMYWYRQDPGQGLRLIYYSQIVNDFQKGDIAEGYSVSREKKESFPLTVTSAQKNPTAFYLCASSPYRGGTDTQYFGPGTRLTVL.

The rearrangement links TRBV7-9 to TRBJ2-3; 8 nucleotides align to TRBD2. V lost 3 bases to trimming and J lost 6 bases; unmatched junction nucleotides: 8. Germline loops: CDR1 SEHNR, CDR2 FQNEAQ (reference sequence). The length of the CDR3 is 15 residues. In DNA form, the CDR3 reads TGTGCCAGCAGCTTCCCGGGGGGGCCGTCGGATACGCAGTATTTT. Its protein is CASSFPGGPSDTQYF.

J is TRBJ1-1 and V is TRBV6-1; D unresolved. Germline CDR1 MNHNS, CDR2 SASEGT. The CDR3 spans 11 residues. The germline V and J ends were trimmed by 6 bases and 10 bases, with 12 bases remaining between them. CDR3 nucleotide sequence: TGTGCCAGCAGCGTTGCCCGAAGAGCTTTCTTT. Translated, it gives CASSVARRAFF.

This clonotype showed up just a few times. The gene calls are TRBV11-2 and TRBJ2-4; possible D gene TRBD2, 6 bases. This CDR3 is 16 amino acids long. Germline CDR1 reads SGHAT; CDR2 reads FQNNGV. Trimming stripped 5 bases from V and 0 bases from J, with 14 bases between. As DNA, the CDR3 is TGTGCCAGCAGCCGAAGCGGGCCCCTAGCCAAAAACATTCAGTACTTC. It translates to CASSRSGPLAKNIQYF.

This chain uses TRBV18 with TRBJ2-7, with D hard to call. Germline CDR1 reads KGHSH; CDR2 reads LQKENI. The CDR3 totals 12 residues. Trimming took off 2 bases at V and 3 bases at J, with 5 bases between the two ends. The CDR3 DNA follows: TGTGCCAGCTCACCAGCTGACTACGAGCAGTACTTC. Its protein is CASSPADYEQYF. Drawing the rest from reference TRBV18 and TRBJ2-7, the complete variable domain is NAGVMQNPRHLVRRRGQEARLRCSPMKGHSHVYWYRQLPEEGLKFMVYLQKENIIDESGMPKERFSAEFPKEGPSILRIQQVVRGDSAAYFCASSPADYEQYFGPGTRLTVT.

This chain joins TRBV20-1 and TRBJ2-3, with 7 positions matching TRBD1. From germline, CDR1 is DFQATT and CDR2 SNEGSKA (reference sequence). The CDR3 runs to 12 residues. V dropped 3 bases and J dropped 4; count of bases not matched to a gene: 1. The CDR3 DNA follows: TGCAGTGCTAGTCAGGGGGCAGATACGCAGTATTTT. Translating gives CSASQGADTQYF.

This clonotype was seen at least ten times. CDR3 in DNA: TGCAGTGCTAGAGAAGTTGATAACTATGGCTACACCTTC. Protein sequence: CSAREVDNYGYTF. The chain combines TRBV20-1 with TRBJ1-2; D call uncertain. This CDR3 spans 13 amino acids. From germline, CDR1 is DFQATT and CDR2 SNEGSKA (reference sequence). Trimming removed 0 bases at V and 1 base at J, with 6 bases between.

The rearrangement joins TRBV7-9 to TRBJ1-5, with D possibly matching TRBD1 (5 bases). In germline, CDR1 is SEHNR, CDR2 FQNEAQ (reference sequence). The germline V and J ends were trimmed by 1 base and 3 bases, with 7 bases remaining between them. The CDR3 covers 14 residues. The CDR3 region is CASSLGGFNQPQHF. The DNA for the CDR3 is TGTGCCAGCAGCTTAGGGGGCTTCAATCAGCCCCAGCATTTT.

The chain is built from TRBV12-3 or TRBV12-4 and TRBJ2-6, with a possible D match to TRBD1 (6 bases). The CDR3 is 18 amino acids. V was pared by 3 bases and J by 0 bases, with 15 bases between. The CDR3: CASSFSGHANSGANVLTF. The CDR3, as DNA: TGTGCCAGCAGTTTCTCGGGACACGCTAACTCTGGGGCCAACGTCCTGACTTTC.

V is TRBV19 and J is TRBJ1-1, with D hard to call. CDR3 length equals 13 residues. The V and J ends lost 3 bases and 9 bases respectively, with 14 bases between them. From germline, CDR1 is LNHDA and CDR2 SQIVND (reference sequence). The CDR3 protein is CASSIGGGKKAFF. CDR3 DNA: TGTGCCAGTAGTATCGGCGGTGGCAAAAAAGCTTTCTTT. Variable domain in full (rest from reference TRBV19 and TRBJ1-1): DGGITQSPKYLFRKEGQNVTLSCEQNLNHDAMYWYRQDPGQGLRLIYYSQIVNDFQKGDIAEGYSVSREKKESFPLTVTSAQKNPTAFYLCASSIGGGKKAFFGQGTRLTVV.

The chain combines TRBV28 with TRBJ2-3; 8 bases match TRBD2. The length of the CDR3 is 17 residues. In germline, CDR1 is MDHEN, CDR2 SYDVKM. V was pared by 2 bases and J by 0 bases, with 7 bases of the junction left unmatched. The CDR3 sequence is CASSLASASGSTDTQYF. Written as DNA, the CDR3 is TGTGCCAGCAGTTTAGCGTCGGCTAGCGGGAGCACAGATACGCAGTATTTT.

This clonotype has at least ten counts. The rearrangement uses TRBV29-1 and TRBJ2-5; D is undetermined. Germline CDR1 is SQVTM and CDR2 is ANQGSEA. This CDR3 has 12 amino acids. Trimming removed 4 bases from V and 5 bases from J, with 11 bases in between. The CDR3 nucleotides read TGCAGCGTTGGGGTACTGGGGGAGACCCAGTACTTC. Translation gives CSVGVLGETQYF.

This clonotype was picked up many times. J is TRBJ1-2 and V is TRBV5-5; 8 bases align to TRBD1. CDR1 is SGHKS, CDR2 YYEKEE, per germline (reference sequence). Trimming removed 0 bases from V and 7 bases from J; junction bases left unmatched: 5. This CDR3 has 14 residues. CDR3 loop: CASSLAQGASGYTF. The DNA of the CDR3 is TGTGCCAGCAGCTTGGCTCAGGGGGCCTCTGGCTACACCTTC.

The genes are TRBV15 and TRBJ2-2; 7 bases line up with TRBD1. The CDR3 totals 15 residues. Trimming cost V 3 bases and J 0 bases; bases outside gene matches: 1. Germline V CDR1 and CDR2: LNHNV, YYDKDF (reference sequence). The CDR3 region has the DNA TGTGCCACCAGCAGGGGGACAGCGAACACCGGGGAGCTGTTTTTT. This codes for CATSRGTANTGELFF.